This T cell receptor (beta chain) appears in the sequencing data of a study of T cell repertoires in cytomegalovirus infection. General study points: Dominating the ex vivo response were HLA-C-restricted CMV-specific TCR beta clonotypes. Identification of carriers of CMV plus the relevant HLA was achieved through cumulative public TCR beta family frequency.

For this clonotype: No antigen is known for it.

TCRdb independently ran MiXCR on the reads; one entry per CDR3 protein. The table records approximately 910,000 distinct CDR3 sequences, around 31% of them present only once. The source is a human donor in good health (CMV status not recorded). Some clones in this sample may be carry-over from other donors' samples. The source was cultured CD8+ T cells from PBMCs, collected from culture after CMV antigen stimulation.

The CDR3 coding sequence is TGTGCCAGCAGTGTCACCCTGGACAGGGGGCTTGTGGAGCCCCAGCATTTT. This sequence encodes CASSVTLDRGLVEPQHF. The chain recombines TRBV27 with TRBJ1-5; TRBD1 matches at 11 bases. After removal of 5 bases from V and 8 bases from J, the junction contained 14 bases not matched to a gene. Germline CDR1 is MNHEY and CDR2 is SMNVEV (reference sequence). The CDR3 length is 17 residues.